Presented here are 8 T cell receptor beta chains from one specimen sequenced in a study of T cells in Graves' hyperthyroidism and ophthalmopathy. It was RNA transcripts that yielded the amplified TCR beta CDR3 regions. With the HTBI primer set, the TCR CDR3 went through a first round of RT-PCR. MiXCR was run by TCRdb on the multiplex PCR reads, yielding one entry per CDR3 protein. The data contain some 200,000 distinct CDR3 sequences, approximately 16% of them singletons. The sequenced sample consisted of blood. Receptors were obtained from a woman aged 45-65 years with Graves' hyperthyroidism.

DNA of the CDR3: TGTGCCAGCAGCCTTGTGGACAGGGGTGATTCACCCCTCCACTTT. Its translation is CASSLVDRGDSPLHF. The V call is TRBV7-2, the J call TRBJ1-6, with TRBD1 identical over 9 bases. Germline CDR1 and CDR2: SGHTA and FQGNSA. This CDR3 is 15 amino acids long. The junction had 7 bases not matched to a gene; V was cut back by 5 bases and J by 8 bases.

This clonotype was found many times. At one end the junction does not follow the germline gene, possibly because of a read error. The chain combines TRBV5-6 with TRBJ2-1; the match to TRBD2 covers 7 bases. This CDR3 is built from 15 residues. The germline CDR1 and CDR2 sequences are SGHDT and YYEEEE. CDR3 protein: CASSLWDWDYNEQFF. DNA of the CDR3: TGTGCCAGCAGCTTGTGGGACTGGGACTACAATGAACAGTTCTTC.

This clonotype has ten or more counts. The chain has TRBV7-2 and TRBJ2-5; D is ambiguous. V lost 5 bases and J 7 bases, leaving 8 bases between the germline ends. The CDR3 runs 11 residues. Germline-derived CDR1 and CDR2 are SGHTA and FQGNSA. The CDR3 loop is CASSKSGTQYF. In DNA form, the CDR3 reads TGTGCCAGCAGCAAAAGTGGGACCCAGTACTTC.

This clonotype has only a few counts. The chain combines TRBV5-8 with TRBJ1-3; D gene uncertain. Between the trimmed V and J ends, which lost 2 bases and 0 bases, there was a span of 6 bases. This CDR3 comprises 14 residues. Germline V CDR1 and CDR2: SGHTS, YDEGEE. For the CDR3, the DNA is TGTGCCAGCAGCTTCCAGACCTCTGGAAACACCATATATTTT. Translation gives CASSFQTSGNTIYF.

At least ten counts were recorded for this clonotype. This chain links TRBV27 with TRBJ1-2; 8 bases match TRBD1. Trimming took 3 bases from V and 4 from J; bases not matched to a gene: 7. In germline, CDR1 is MNHEY, CDR2 SMNVEV (reference sequence). This CDR3 has 15 amino acids. CDR3 DNA sequence: TGTGCCAGCAGTTTCTCGCCAGGGGGCGGCTATGGCTACACCTTC. This translates into CASSFSPGGGYGYTF.

There are many counts of this clonotype. The CDR3 DNA is TGTGCCTGGAGTCGGGGGTACAATCAGCCCCAGCATTTT. This encodes CAWSRGYNQPQHF. The V gene is TRBV30, the J gene TRBJ1-5; possibly TRBD1 for D (5 bases). Germline V gives CDR1 GTSNPN, CDR2 SVGIG (reference sequence). This CDR3 is built from 13 residues. V was clipped by 2 bases and J by 3 bases, with 8 bases between them.

The sample holds many counts of this clonotype. This chain uses TRBV6-1 with TRBJ2-1; D is uncertain. In germline, CDR1 is MNHNS, CDR2 SASEGT. V lost 7 bases to trimming and J lost 12 bases, with 13 bases between them. The CDR3 has 11 amino acids. The CDR3 sequence is CASNSNVGQFF. The DNA of the CDR3 is TGTGCCAGCAACTCAAATGTCGGGCAGTTCTTC.

This clonotype has a count of ten or more. This chain connects TRBV30 to TRBJ1-2; the match to TRBD1 covers 8 bases. V gave up 4 bases and J gave up 6 bases; unmatched junction bases: 7. This CDR3 is 13 amino acids long. CDR1 GTSNPN and CDR2 SVGIG come from the germline V gene (reference sequence). CDR3 sequence: CAWTVTGADGYTF. Here the CDR3 DNA reads TGTGCCTGGACCGTGACAGGGGCCGATGGCTACACCTTC.